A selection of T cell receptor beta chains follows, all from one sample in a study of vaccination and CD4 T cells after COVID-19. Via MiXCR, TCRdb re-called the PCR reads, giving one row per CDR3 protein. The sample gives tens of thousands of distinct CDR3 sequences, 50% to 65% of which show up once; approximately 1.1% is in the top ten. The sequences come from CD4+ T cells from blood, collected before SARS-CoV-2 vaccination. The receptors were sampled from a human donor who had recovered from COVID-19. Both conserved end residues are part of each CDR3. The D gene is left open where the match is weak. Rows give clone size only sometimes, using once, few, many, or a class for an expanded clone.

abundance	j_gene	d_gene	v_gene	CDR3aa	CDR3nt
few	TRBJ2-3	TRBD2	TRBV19	CASSTRTSGSTDTQYF	TGTGCCAGTAGTACCCGGACTAGCGGGAGCACAGATACGCAGTATTTT
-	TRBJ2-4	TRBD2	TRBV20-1	CSARGGGGNIQYF	TGCAGTGCCCGCGGGGGGGGCGGAAACATTCAGTACTTC
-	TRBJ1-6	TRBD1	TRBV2	CASSARQGSNSPLHF	TGTGCCAGCAGTGCTCGACAGGGGAGTAATTCACCCCTCCACTTT
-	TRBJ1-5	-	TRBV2	CASTTTGRQPQHF	TGTGCCAGCACCACAACAGGGCGGCAGCCCCAGCATTTT
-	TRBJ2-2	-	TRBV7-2	CASSLVTNTGELFF	TGTGCCAGCAGCTTAGTGACGAACACCGGGGAGCTGTTTTTT
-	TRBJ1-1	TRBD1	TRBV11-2	CVSTLPGQGAAFF	TGTGTCAGCACCCTTCCGGGACAGGGAGCGGCTTTCTTT
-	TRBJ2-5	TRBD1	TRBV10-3	CATGSGTEETQYF	TGTGCCACAGGATCCGGGACAGAAGAGACCCAGTACTTC
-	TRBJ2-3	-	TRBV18	CASSPRRTTDTQYF	TGTGCCAGCTCACCGAGGAGAACCACAGATACGCAGTATTTT
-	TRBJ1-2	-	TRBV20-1	CSASGTRSLYGYTF	TGCAGTGCTAGCGGGACTCGTAGCCTCTATGGCTACACCTTC
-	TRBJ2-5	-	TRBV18	CASSPPGEETQYF	TGTGCCAGCTCACCACCGGGAGAAGAGACCCAGTACTTC
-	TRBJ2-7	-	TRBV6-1	CASSTRGEQYF	TGTGCCAGCAGTACCCGGGGGGAGCAGTACTTC
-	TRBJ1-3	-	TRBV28	CASSQQGVRNTIYF	TGTGCCAGCAGCCAGCAGGGTGTCAGAAACACCATATATTTT
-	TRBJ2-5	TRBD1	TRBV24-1	CATSEPGTGVTQETQYF	TGTGCCACCAGTGAACCAGGGACAGGCGTAACCCAAGAGACCCAGTACTTC
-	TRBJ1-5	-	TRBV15	CATSRDLNQPQHF	TGTGCCACCAGCAGAGATCTAAATCAGCCCCAGCATTTT
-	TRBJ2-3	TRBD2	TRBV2	CASSATSGRDTQYF	TGTGCCAGCAGTGCGACTAGCGGGAGGGATACGCAGTATTTT
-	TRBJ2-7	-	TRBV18	CASSPGTQSSYEQYF	TGTGCCAGCTCACCGGGGACGCAGAGCTCCTACGAGCAGTACTTC
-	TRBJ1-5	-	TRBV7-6	CASSLGRVGASNQPQHF	TGTGCCAGCAGCTTAGGAAGGGTAGGAGCGAGCAATCAGCCCCAGCATTTT
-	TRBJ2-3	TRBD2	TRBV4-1	CASSQRTSGRSYTQYF	TGCGCCAGCAGCCAACGGACTAGCGGGAGATCTTATACGCAGTATTTT
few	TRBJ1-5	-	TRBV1	CTSSHGRLHQPQHF	TGCACCAGCAGCCATGGTCGGCTTCATCAGCCCCAGCATTTT
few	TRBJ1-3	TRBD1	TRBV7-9	CASRRQGLSGNTIYF	TGTGCCAGCAGACGACAGGGGCTTTCTGGAAACACCATATATTTT
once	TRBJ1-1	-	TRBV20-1	CSANEVTSEAFF	TGCAGTGCTAACGAGGTTACGAGTGAAGCTTTCTTT
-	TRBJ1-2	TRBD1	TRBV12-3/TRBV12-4	CASSPNRGDNYGYTF	TGTGCCAGCAGTCCAAACAGGGGAGACAACTATGGCTACACCTTC
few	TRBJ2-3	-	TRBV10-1	CASGDGASTDTQYF	TGCGCCAGCGGAGACGGGGCTAGCACAGATACGCAGTATTTT
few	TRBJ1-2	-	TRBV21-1	CANPLINYGYTF	TGTGCCAACCCTCTAATTAACTATGGCTACACCTTC
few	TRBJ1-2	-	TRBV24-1	CATSDSTFYGYTF	TGTGCCACCAGTGATTCGACATTCTATGGCTACACCTTC
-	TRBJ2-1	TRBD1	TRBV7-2	CASSLRQGTYNEQFF	TGTGCCAGCAGCCTCAGACAGGGCACCTACAATGAGCAGTTCTTC
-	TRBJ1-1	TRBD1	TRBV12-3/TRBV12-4	CASRPRTGDTEAFF	TGTGCCAGCAGACCTCGGACAGGGGACACTGAAGCTTTCTTT
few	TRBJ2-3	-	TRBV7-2	CASSLNQGTSTDTQYF	TGTGCCAGCAGCTTAAATCAGGGGACTAGCACAGATACGCAGTATTTT
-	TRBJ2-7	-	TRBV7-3	CASSPSRDRGGEQYF	TGTGCCAGCAGCCCCAGCCGAGACAGGGGAGGGGAGCAGTACTTC
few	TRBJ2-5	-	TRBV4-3	CASSQDSQGRGETQYF	TGCGCCAGCAGCCAAGATAGCCAGGGAAGGGGAGAGACCCAGTACTTC
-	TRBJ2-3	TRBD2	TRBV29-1	CSARGLAESTDTQYF	TGCAGCGCAAGGGGCCTAGCGGAGAGCACAGATACGCAGTATTTT
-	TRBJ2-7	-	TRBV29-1	CSVYGAEQYF	TGCAGCGTTTACGGGGCCGAGCAGTACTTC
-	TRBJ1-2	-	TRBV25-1	CASSKGWNYGYTF	TGTGCCAGCAGTAAGGGGTGGAACTATGGCTACACCTTC
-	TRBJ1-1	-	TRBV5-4	CASSFEWDTEAFF	TGTGCCAGCAGCTTTGAGTGGGACACTGAAGCTTTCTTT
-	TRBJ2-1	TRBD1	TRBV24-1	CATSDPQGSLEQFF	TGTGCCACCAGTGACCCACAGGGGAGCCTTGAGCAGTTCTTC
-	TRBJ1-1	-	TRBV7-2	CASSPQGNQNTEAFF	TGTGCCAGCAGCCCCCAGGGCAACCAGAACACTGAAGCTTTCTTT
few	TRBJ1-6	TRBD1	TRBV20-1	CSARPTGGAPLHF	TGCAGTGCTAGACCTACAGGGGGCGCACCCCTCCACTTT
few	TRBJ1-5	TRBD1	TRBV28	CASRTPQGSQPQHF	TGTGCCAGCAGGACACCACAGGGGTCCCAGCCCCAGCATTTT
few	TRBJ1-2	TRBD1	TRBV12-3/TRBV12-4	CASSPGQGLGNGYTF	TGTGCCAGCAGTCCCGGACAGGGTCTGGGTAATGGCTACACCTTC
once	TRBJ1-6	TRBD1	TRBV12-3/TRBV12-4	CASSPISWDRGPKDSPLHF	TGTGCCAGCAGTCCAATCTCCTGGGACAGGGGACCAAAGGATTCACCCCTCCACTTT
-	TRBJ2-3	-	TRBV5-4	CASSLAGGSSTDTQYF	TGTGCCAGCAGCTTGGCGGGTGGGAGTAGCACAGATACGCAGTATTTT
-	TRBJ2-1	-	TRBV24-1	CATSDRNRAHNEQFF	TGTGCCACCAGCGACCGCAACAGGGCCCACAATGAGCAGTTCTTC
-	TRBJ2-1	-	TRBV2	CASSGGWLSSYNEQFF	TGTGCCAGCAGTGGGGGGTGGTTAAGCTCCTACAATGAGCAGTTCTTC
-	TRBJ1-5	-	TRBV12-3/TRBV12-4	CASSFSGGDQPQHF	TGTGCCAGCAGTTTCAGCGGGGGTGATCAGCCCCAGCATTTT
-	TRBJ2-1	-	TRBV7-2	CASSLRHSSYNEQFF	TGTGCCAGCAGCCTCCGCCACAGCTCCTACAATGAGCAGTTCTTC
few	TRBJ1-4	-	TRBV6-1	CASSEGGGAPEKLFF	TGTGCCAGCAGTGAAGGGGGCGGGGCCCCGGAAAAACTGTTTTTT
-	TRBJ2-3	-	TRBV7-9	CASSFGTPRTDTQYF	TGTGCCAGCAGCTTCGGGACTCCCCGCACAGATACGCAGTATTTT
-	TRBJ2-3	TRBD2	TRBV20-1	CSASTVAGGFTDTQYF	TGCAGTGCTTCAACAGTAGCGGGCGGATTCACAGATACGCAGTATTTT
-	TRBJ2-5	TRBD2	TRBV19	CASSRTSGIQETQYF	TGTGCCAGTAGTCGGACTAGCGGCATTCAAGAGACCCAGTACTTC
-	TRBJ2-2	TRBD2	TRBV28	CASSLLLAGATGELFF	TGTGCCAGCAGTTTATTACTAGCGGGAGCCACCGGGGAGCTGTTTTTT
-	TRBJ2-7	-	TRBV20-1	CSASVSSRISYEQYF	TGCAGTGCTAGTGTTTCGTCCAGAATCTCCTACGAGCAGTACTTC
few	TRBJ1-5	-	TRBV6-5	CASSYSNLREASNQPQHF	TGTGCCAGCAGTTACTCGAATCTCCGGGAAGCTAGCAATCAGCCCCAGCATTTT
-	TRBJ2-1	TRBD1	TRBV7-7	CASSLTQGALNEQFF	TGTGCCAGCAGCCTAACACAGGGGGCGTTGAATGAGCAGTTCTTC